A single sample is the source of the 16 T cell receptor beta chains below, sequenced in a study of blood T cell repertoires in COVID-19. Sequencing used immunoSEQ multiplex PCR; TCRdb keeps in-frame clones, though not all of them. Of 69,000 or so clones in the sample, more than 80% are singletons; the top ten hold less than 15%. Sequenced input: peripheral blood. The receptors come from a man in his fifties with COVID-19, enrolled during active disease.

Note on this clone: Other DNA variants within this sample encode the same CDR3. The CDR3 protein is CASSPPTGEKLFF. CDR3 sequence (DNA): TGTGCCAGCTCACCACCGACGGGAGAAAAACTGTTTTTT. V usage is TRBV18 and J usage is TRBJ1-4, with unresolved D. Germline V gene data show CDR1 as KGHSH and CDR2 as LQKENI. The CDR3 consists of 13 residues. V was trimmed by 0 bases and J by 8 bases, leaving 7 bases between them. The variable domain in full, completed from reference TRBV18 and TRBJ1-4, reads NAGVMQNPRHLVRRRGQEARLRCSPMKGHSHVYWYRQLPEEGLKFMVYLQKENIIDESGMPKERFSAEFPKEGPSILRIQQVVRGDSAAYFCASSPPTGEKLFFGSGTQLSVL.

This rearrangement joins TRBV15 to TRBJ1-1, with D perhaps matching TRBD1 (5 bases). Germline CDR1 LNHNV, CDR2 YYDKDF (reference sequence). This CDR3 region has 13 residues. Trimming cost V 4 bases and J 5 bases, with 11 bases left between them. CDR3 sequence (DNA): TGTGCCACCAGCACCCAGGGTGAGACTGAAGCTTTCTTT. Amino acids: CATSTQGETEAFF.

V is TRBV2 and J is TRBJ2-3, with 10 bases that match TRBD2. The CDR3 consists of 14 residues. The trim removed 8 bases at V and 6 bases at J, leaving 8 bases unmatched. CDR1 SNHLY and CDR2 FYNNEI come from the germline V gene. DNA for the CDR3: TGTGCCAGCCCCGGACTAGCGGTTCGGGATACGCAGTATTTT. Its protein product is CASPGLAVRDTQYF. Supplemented by reference TRBV2 and TRBJ2-3, the full variable domain reads EPEVTQTPSHQVTQMGQEVILRCVPISNHLYFYWYRQILGQKVEFLVSFYNNEISEKSEIFDDQFSVERPDGSNFTLKIRSTKLEDSAMYFCASPGLAVRDTQYFGPGTRLTVL.

This chain links TRBV5-6 with TRBJ2-6; a weak D match, TRBD2 (6 bases). The CDR3 runs 16 residues. The V end was cut by 3 bases, the J end by 0 bases, with 10 bases between. The V gene's germline CDR1 is SGHDT and CDR2 YYEEEE. CDR3 loop: CASSSGGPSGANVLTF. CDR3 DNA: TGTGCCAGCAGCTCCGGAGGGCCCTCTGGGGCCAACGTCCTGACTTTC.

The V and J genes are TRBV5-6 and TRBJ2-3; 9 bases match TRBD2. This CDR3 is 14 amino acids long. Germline V gene sequence: CDR1 SGHDT, CDR2 YYEEEE. The V gene end was trimmed by 3 bases and the J gene end by 9 bases; junction bases not matched to a gene: 8. CDR3 amino acids: CASSSNLAGYTQYF. CDR3 in DNA: TGTGCCAGCAGCTCCAACCTAGCGGGATACACGCAGTATTTT.

This chain connects TRBV6-5 to TRBJ2-2; D is uncertain. Germline loops: CDR1 MNHEY, CDR2 SVGAGI. This CDR3 is built from 13 residues. V was cut by 6 bases and J by 2 bases, with 7 bases left in between. In nucleotides, the CDR3 is TGTGCCAGCAGCCTCAGAAACACCGGGGAGCTGTTTTTT. This sequence encodes CASSLRNTGELFF.

The chain couples TRBV27 to TRBJ1-2, with TRBD1 as a possible D gene (6 bases). CDR1 and CDR2 (germline): MNHEY, SMNVEV (reference sequence). Trimming cost V 2 bases and J 2 bases, with 12 bases left between them. There are 15 residues in the CDR3. The CDR3 spells CASSLKGGNNYGYTF. CDR3 sequence (DNA): TGTGCCAGCAGTTTAAAAGGGGGAAACAACTATGGCTACACCTTC.

The chain combines TRBV5-1 with TRBJ2-7; 8 bases match TRBD2. Germline trimming cut 4 bases from V and 1 base from J; bases unmatched to any gene: 4. The CDR3 has 14 residues. The V gene's germline CDR1 is SGHRS and CDR2 YFSETQ. The CDR3 sequence: CASSAGGPSYEQYF. The CDR3 DNA sequence: TGCGCCAGCAGCGCGGGGGGTCCTTCCTACGAGCAGTACTTC.

As DNA, the CDR3 is TGTGCCAGCAGTACCGGAACAGGGGTTCGCACTGAAGCTTTCTTT. Its translation: CASSTGTGVRTEAFF. V is TRBV9 and J is TRBJ1-1; TRBD1 matches at 7 bases. The CDR3 has 15 residues. The trim removed 5 bases at V and 4 bases at J, leaving 11 bases unmatched. The germline V gene has CDR1 SGDLS and CDR2 YYNGEE.

V gene TRBV11-1 combines with J gene TRBJ1-2; 8 bases line up with TRBD1. Losses at the gene ends were 4 bases for V and 6 bases for J; bases not matched to a gene: 10. The CDR3 is 15 amino acids. CDR1 is SGHAT and CDR2 is FQDESV in the germline V gene (reference sequence). The CDR3 nucleotides read TGTGCCAGCAGCTACCAATATCCGACAGGGGATGGCTACACCTTC. This codes for CASSYQYPTGDGYTF.

DNA for the CDR3: TGTGCCAGCAGCGTAGCGGGACTCACTACATCAGATACGCAGTATTTT. It is translated as CASSVAGLTTSDTQYF. The rearrangement uses TRBV9 and TRBJ2-3, with D perhaps TRBD2 (6 bases). Germline CDR1 SGDLS, CDR2 YYNGEE. V lost 0 bases and J lost 4, with 15 bases in between. This CDR3 is built from 16 residues.

The rearrangement links TRBV6-1 to TRBJ1-6; D is unresolved. The V end was cut by 1 base, the J end by 11 bases, with 9 bases between. Germline lookup yields CDR1 MNHNS and CDR2 SASEGT. This CDR3 is built from 13 residues. The CDR3 region is CASSEVISAPLHF. CDR3 in DNA: TGTGCCAGCAGTGAAGTGATTAGTGCACCCCTCCACTTT.

This chain uses TRBV5-6 with TRBJ2-3, with TRBD2 matching 9 bases. Germline assignment: CDR1 SGHDT and CDR2 YYEEEE. The CDR3 is 15 amino acids. V lost 3 bases to trimming and J lost 1 base; unmatched junction nucleotides: 3. This CDR3 is CASSWSGGRTDTQYF. In DNA, the CDR3 is TGTGCCAGCAGCTGGAGCGGGGGGCGCACAGATACGCAGTATTTT.

The V gene is TRBV27, the J gene TRBJ2-7; D remains unclear. Per the germline V gene, CDR1 is MNHEY and CDR2 is SMNVEV (reference sequence). The CDR3 sequence is 13 residues long. Between the trimmed V and J ends, which lost 6 bases and 4 bases, there was a span of 13 bases. The CDR3 DNA reads as TGTGCCAGCAGCCCGCGCAATGAGTACGAGCAGTACTTC. It encodes CASSPRNEYEQYF.

The V gene is TRBV5-1, the J gene TRBJ2-7; D possibly corresponds to TRBD2 (6 bases). The CDR3 has 14 residues. Per germline, CDR1 SGHRS and CDR2 YFSETQ. The germline V and J ends were trimmed by 0 bases and 6 bases, with 13 bases remaining between them. The DNA of the CDR3 is TGCGCCAGCAGCTTGGCACTAGCCCCAGGCGAGCAGTACTTC. Protein product: CASSLALAPGEQYF.

The chain joins TRBV9 to TRBJ2-2; 12 nucleotides match TRBD2. J gave up 0 bases and V 3 bases, and 3 bases lay outside the gene matches. The germline gives CDR1 SGDLS, CDR2 YYNGEE. The CDR3 has 17 residues. The DNA for the CDR3 is TGTGCCAGCAGCGCACTAGCGGGGGGTACGAACACCGGGGAGCTGTTTTTT. This encodes CASSALAGGTNTGELFF.